This T cell receptor beta chain was found in a study of blood T cell repertoires in COVID-19. Using immunoSEQ multiplex PCR, the repertoire was profiled, and TCRdb retains in-frame clones only, with some absent. The sample records roughly 150,000 clones, around nine tenths being singletons. Trimming took off 1 base at V and 0 bases at J, with 9 bases between the two ends. Germline CDR1 and CDR2: SGHRS and YFSETQ. CDR3 length: 15 residues. The sequenced material came from peripheral blood. The chain combines TRBV5-1 with TRBJ2-3; possible D gene TRBD2, 5 bases. This TCR was sampled from a human donor in a cohort sampled during active COVID-19. The CDR3 coding sequence is TGCGCCAGCAGCTTGCAAGCGGTTAGCACAGATACGCAGTATTTT. It yields the protein CASSLQAVSTDTQYF.